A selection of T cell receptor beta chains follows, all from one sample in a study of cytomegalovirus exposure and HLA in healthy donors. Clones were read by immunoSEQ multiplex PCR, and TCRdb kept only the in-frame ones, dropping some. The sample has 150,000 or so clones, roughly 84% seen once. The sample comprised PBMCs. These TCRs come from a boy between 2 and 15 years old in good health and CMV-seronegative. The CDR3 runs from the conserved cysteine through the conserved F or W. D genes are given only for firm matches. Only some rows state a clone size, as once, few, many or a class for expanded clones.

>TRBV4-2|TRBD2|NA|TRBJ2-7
TGTGCCAGCAGCCAAGATATACCTAGCGGGAGTAGCTACGAGCAGTACTTC
CASSQDIPSGSSYEQYF
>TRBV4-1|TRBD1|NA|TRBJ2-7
TGCGCCAGCAGCCCACCCGGGACAGGGGTAAACGAGCAGTACTTC
CASSPPGTGVNEQYF
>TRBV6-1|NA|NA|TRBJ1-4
TGTGCCAGCAGTGACGCGGGGGGGGCAACTAATGAAAAACTGTTTTTT
CASSDAGGATNEKLFF
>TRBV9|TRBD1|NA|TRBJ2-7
TGTGCCAGCAGCGTAGGGGACAGGCCCTACGAGCAGTACTTC
CASSVGDRPYEQYF
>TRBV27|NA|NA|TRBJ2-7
TGTGCCAGCAGTTTTGCACAGGGTAGCGAGCAGTACTTC
CASSFAQGSEQYF
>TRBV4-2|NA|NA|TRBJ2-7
TGTGCCAGCAGCCAAGAATGGAGTAGCTTGGCCTACGAGCAGTACTTC
CASSQEWSSLAYEQYF
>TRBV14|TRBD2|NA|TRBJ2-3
TGTGCCAGCAGCCCGGGACTAGCGGGAGGGGAAGATCGCACAGATACGCAGTATTTT
CASSPGLAGGEDRTDTQYF
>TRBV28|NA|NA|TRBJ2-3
TGTGCCAGCAGTTCCGTGACGGACTACACAGATACGCAGTATTTT
CASSSVTDYTDTQYF
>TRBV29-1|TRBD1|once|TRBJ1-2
TGCAGCGTGGAGGACAGGGAATATGGCTACACCTTC
CSVEDREYGYTF
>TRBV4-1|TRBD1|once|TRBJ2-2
TGCGCCAGCAGCCAAGAAAGGAGGACAGGGCGCACCGGGGAGCTGTTTTTT
CASSQERRTGRTGELFF
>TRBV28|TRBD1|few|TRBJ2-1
TGTGCCAGCAGTCCTTACAGGGGCTACAATGAGCAGTTCTTC
CASSPYRGYNEQFF
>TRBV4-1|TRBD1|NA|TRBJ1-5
TGCGCCAGCAGCCCGCGACAGGGGGGAGACAATCAGCCCCAGCATTTT
CASSPRQGGDNQPQHF
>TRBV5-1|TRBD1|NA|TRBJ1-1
TGCGCCAGCAGCCTGATCCCGACAGGGACGAACACTGAAGCTTTCTTT
CASSLIPTGTNTEAFF
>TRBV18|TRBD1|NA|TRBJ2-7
TGTGCCAGCTCACTCGGGACAGTTCCCTACGAGCAGTACTTC
CASSLGTVPYEQYF
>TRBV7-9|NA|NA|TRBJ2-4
TGTGCCAGCAGCTTACCTTTAGAAGCCAAAAACATTCAGTACTTC
CASSLPLEAKNIQYF
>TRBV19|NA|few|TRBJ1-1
TGTGCCAGTAGTATGGGGGGGGTCGGAGCTTTCTTT
CASSMGGVGAFF
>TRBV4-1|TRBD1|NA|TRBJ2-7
TGCGCCAGCAGCCAAGAGACAGGGTATGTCGAGCAGTACTTC
CASSQETGYVEQYF
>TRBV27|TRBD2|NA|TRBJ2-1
TGTGCCAGCAGTTTATACCCCGGGAGGGCCGGTAATGAGCAGTTCTTC
CASSLYPGRAGNEQFF
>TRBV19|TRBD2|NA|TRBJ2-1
TGTGCCAGTAGTATCGTAGCGGGAAGGGAGCAGTTCTTC
CASSIVAGREQFF
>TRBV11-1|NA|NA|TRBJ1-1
TGTGCCAGCAGCCACCGTAGAGGGACTGAAGCTTTCTTT
CASSHRRGTEAFF
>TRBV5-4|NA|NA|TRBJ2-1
TGTGCCAGCAGCTTCGGAGCGGGTGCCTCCTACAATGAGCAGTTCTTC
CASSFGAGASYNEQFF
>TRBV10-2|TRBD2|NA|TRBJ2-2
TGCGCCAGCTTCGGAGCGGGAGGGCCGTACACCGGGGAGCTGTTTTTT
CASFGAGGPYTGELFF
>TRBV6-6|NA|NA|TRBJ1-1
TGTGCCAGCAGACTCCCACCGGGGGTTGAAGCTTTCTTT
CASRLPPGVEAFF
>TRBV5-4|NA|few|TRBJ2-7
TGTGCCAGCAGCTTGTTACCCAGGGGCAGGGCTCCCTACGAGCAGTACTTC
CASSLLPRGRAPYEQYF
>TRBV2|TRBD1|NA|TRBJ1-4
TGTGCCAGCAGTGAAAGACAGGGAACTAATGAAAAACTGTTTTTT
CASSERQGTNEKLFF
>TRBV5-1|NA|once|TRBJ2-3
TGCGCCAGCAGCTTGAACGGGAGAAGCACAGATACGCAGTATTTT
CASSLNGRSTDTQYF
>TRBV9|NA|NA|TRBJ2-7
TGTGCCAGCAGCGTAGCGGATAGCGGAACCTACGAGCAGTACTTC
CASSVADSGTYEQYF
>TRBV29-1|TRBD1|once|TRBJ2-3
TGCAGCCACCGGGACAGGGGGTCTGTTACAGATACGCAGTATTTT
CSHRDRGSVTDTQYF
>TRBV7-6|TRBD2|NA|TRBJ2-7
TGTGCCAGCAGCATTGGACTAGCGGGAGATGGGAACGAGCAGTACTTC
CASSIGLAGDGNEQYF
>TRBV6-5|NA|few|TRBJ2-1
TGTGCCAGCAGCTCATTACAGGGCAATGAGCAGTTCTTC
CASSSLQGNEQFF
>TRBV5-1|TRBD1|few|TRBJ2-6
TGCGCCAGCAGGGGACAGGGCTCCTCTGGGGCCAACGTCCTGACTTTC
CASRGQGSSGANVLTF
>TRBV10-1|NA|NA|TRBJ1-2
TGCGCCAGCAGTCTTCATCTATTACCCGACTATGGCTACACCTTC
CASSLHLLPDYGYTF
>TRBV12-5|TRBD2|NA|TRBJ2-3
TGTGCTAGTGTTCTCAGGACTAGCGGGGCGACCACAGATACGCAGTATTTT
CASVLRTSGATTDTQYF
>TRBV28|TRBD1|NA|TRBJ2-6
TGTGCCAGCAGTACAACAGGGGGTCCTGCTGGGGCCAACGTCCTGACTTTC
CASSTTGGPAGANVLTF
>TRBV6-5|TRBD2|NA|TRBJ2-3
TGTGCCAGCAGCCCCGCGACTAGCGGCACAGATACGCAGTATTTT
CASSPATSGTDTQYF
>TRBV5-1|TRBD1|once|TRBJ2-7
TGCGCCAGCAGCTCGACAGGGGATCGGGACGAGCAGTACTTC
CASSSTGDRDEQYF
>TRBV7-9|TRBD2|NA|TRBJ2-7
TGTGCCAGCAGCCTTACTAGCGGGAGGGCCGTATACGAGCAGTACTTC
CASSLTSGRAVYEQYF
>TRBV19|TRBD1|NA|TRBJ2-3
TGTGCCAGTAGCCGGGACAGAACAGATACGCAGTATTTT
CASSRDRTDTQYF
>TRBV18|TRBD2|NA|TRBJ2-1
TGTGCCAGCTCAGTAGGGACTAGATCATATCAGCAGTTCTTC
CASSVGTRSYQQFF
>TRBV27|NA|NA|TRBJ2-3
TGTGCCAGGCGGGTAACGCAGTATTTT
CARRVTQYF
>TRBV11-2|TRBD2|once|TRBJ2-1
TGTGCCAGCAGCTTAAAGACTAGCGGATACAATGAGCAGTTCTTC
CASSLKTSGYNEQFF
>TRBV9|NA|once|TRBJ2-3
TGTGCCAGCAGCGTAGCGACAGATACGCAGTATTTT
CASSVATDTQYF
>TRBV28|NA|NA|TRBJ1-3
TGTGCCAGCAGTTTTCACCTACAGGGACCTGGAAACACCATATATTTT
CASSFHLQGPGNTIYF
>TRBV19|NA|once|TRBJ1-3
TGTGCCAGTAGTACGTCAACAGGGTCCTCTGGAAACACCATATATTTT
CASSTSTGSSGNTIYF
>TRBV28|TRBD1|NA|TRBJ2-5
TGTGCCAGCTCGGGACAGTTACAAGAGACCCAGTACTTC
CASSGQLQETQYF
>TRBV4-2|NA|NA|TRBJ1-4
TGTGCCAGCAGCCAATCGGCAGGTACAGGGACTGAAAAACTGTTTTTT
CASSQSAGTGTEKLFF
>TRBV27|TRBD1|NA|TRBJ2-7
TGTGCCAGCAGTATAAACCGGGACAGTTTCGAGCAGTACTTC
CASSINRDSFEQYF
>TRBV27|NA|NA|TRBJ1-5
TGTGCCAGCAGTTCCAGGGGAGTCGGTCAGCCCCAGCATTTT
CASSSRGVGQPQHF
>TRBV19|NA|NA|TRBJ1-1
TGTGCCAGTAGTACCCCCGGAGGGAGGGGTACTGAAGCTTTCTTT
CASSTPGGRGTEAFF
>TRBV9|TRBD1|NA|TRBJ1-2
TGTGCCAGCAGCGCTACGACAGGGGGCGATGGCTACACCTTC
CASSATTGGDGYTF